Here is one TCR beta chain with its context. Antigen unknown. The data stem from a study of T cell repertoires in cytomegalovirus infection. Study details: HLA-B-restricted CMV epitopes that are well studied, plus recently identified HLA-C-restricted ones, were used by the study. Findings of the study overall: HLA-C-restricted CMV-specific TCR beta clonotypes prevailed in the ex vivo response.

Germline V gene data show CDR1 as SGHVS and CDR2 as FQNEAQ. The CDR3 length is 15 residues. V lost 3 bases and J lost 3, with 9 bases in between. TCRdb re-derived calls from the reads in MiXCR, one entry per CDR3 protein. Here the sample spans 650,000 to 900,000 distinct CDR3 sequences, approximately 30% being singletons. Source: cultured CD8+ T cells from PBMCs, taken from culture after CMV antigen stimulation. The source is a human donor in good health (CMV status not recorded). Some clones in this sample may be carry-over from other donors' samples. The chain employs TRBV7-8 and TRBJ1-6; D remains ambiguous. CDR3 DNA: TGTGCCAGCAGCTTCGCAGGCCGCTATAATTCACCCCTCCACTTT. Translation: CASSFAGRYNSPLHF. The full variable domain, its missing parts supplied by reference TRBV7-8 and TRBJ1-6, is GAGVSQSPRYKVAKRGQDVALRCDPISGHVSLFWYQQALGQGPEFLTYFQNEAQLDKSGLPSDRFFAERPEGSVSTLKIQRTQQEDSAVYLCASSFAGRYNSPLHFGNGTRLTVT.